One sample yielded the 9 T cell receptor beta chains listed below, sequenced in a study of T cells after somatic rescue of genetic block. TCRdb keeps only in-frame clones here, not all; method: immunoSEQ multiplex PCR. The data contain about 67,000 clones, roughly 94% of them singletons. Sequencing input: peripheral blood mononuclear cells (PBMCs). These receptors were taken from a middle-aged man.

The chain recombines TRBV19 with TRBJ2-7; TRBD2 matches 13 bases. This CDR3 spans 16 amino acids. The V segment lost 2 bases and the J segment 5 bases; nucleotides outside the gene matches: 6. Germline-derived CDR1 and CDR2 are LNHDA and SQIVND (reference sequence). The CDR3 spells CASSISGLAGVHEQYF. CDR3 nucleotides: TGTGCCAGTAGTATATCCGGACTAGCGGGAGTCCACGAGCAGTACTTC. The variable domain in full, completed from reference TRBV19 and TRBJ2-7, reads DGGITQSPKYLFRKEGQNVTLSCEQNLNHDAMYWYRQDPGQGLRLIYYSQIVNDFQKGDIAEGYSVSREKKESFPLTVTSAQKNPTAFYLCASSISGLAGVHEQYFGPGTRLTVT.

DNA of the CDR3: TGTGCCAGCAGGCAAGACAGGGCAGTGGACAATGAGCAGTTCTTC. This codes for CASRQDRAVDNEQFF. The chain combines TRBV7-9 with TRBJ2-1; 7 bases fit TRBD1. Trimming at V came to 6 bases and at J to 5 bases, leaving 10 bases not matched to a gene. The CDR3 has 15 residues. CDR1 SEHNR and CDR2 FQNEAQ come from the germline V gene (reference sequence).

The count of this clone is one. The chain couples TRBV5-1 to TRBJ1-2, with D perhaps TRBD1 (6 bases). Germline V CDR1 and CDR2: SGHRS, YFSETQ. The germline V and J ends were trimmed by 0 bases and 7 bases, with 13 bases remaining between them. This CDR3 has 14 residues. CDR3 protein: CASSLGRGQSGYTF. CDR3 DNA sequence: TGCGCCAGCAGCTTGGGCAGGGGACAAAGTGGCTACACCTTC.

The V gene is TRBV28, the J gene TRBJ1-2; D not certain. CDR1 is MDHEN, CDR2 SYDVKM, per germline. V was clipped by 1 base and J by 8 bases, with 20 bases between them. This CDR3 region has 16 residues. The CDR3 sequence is CASSLFPLTETGGYTF. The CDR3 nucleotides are TGTGCCAGCAGTTTATTTCCCCTCACCGAGACGGGGGGCTACACCTTC.

Here the CDR3 DNA reads TGCGCCAGCAGCTTTGGGGGAACAGGGCGGGAGACCCAGTACTTC. It codes for CASSFGGTGRETQYF. The chain recombines TRBV5-1 with TRBJ2-5; TRBD1 is a possible D gene (6 bases). The germline gives CDR1 SGHRS, CDR2 YFSETQ. V lost 2 bases and J lost 5, with 16 bases in between. CDR3 size: 15 residues.

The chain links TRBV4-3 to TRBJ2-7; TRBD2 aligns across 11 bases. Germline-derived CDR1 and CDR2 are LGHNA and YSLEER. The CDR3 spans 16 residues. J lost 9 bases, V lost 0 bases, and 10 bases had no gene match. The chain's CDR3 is CASSQDGGLAGGGQYF. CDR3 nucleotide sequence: TGCGCCAGCAGCCAAGATGGGGGGCTAGCGGGAGGCGGGCAGTACTTC.

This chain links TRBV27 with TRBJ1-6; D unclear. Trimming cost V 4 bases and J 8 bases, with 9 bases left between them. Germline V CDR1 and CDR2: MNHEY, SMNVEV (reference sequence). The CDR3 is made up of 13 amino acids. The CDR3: CASSYGRDSPLHF. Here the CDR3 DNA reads TGTGCCAGCAGTTACGGCCGAGATTCACCCCTCCACTTT.

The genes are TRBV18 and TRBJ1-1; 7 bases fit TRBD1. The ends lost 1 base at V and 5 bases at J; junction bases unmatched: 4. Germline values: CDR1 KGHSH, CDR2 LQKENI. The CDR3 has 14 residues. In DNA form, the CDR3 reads TGTGCCAGCTCACCACAGGGGGCGCGGACTGAAGCTTTCTTT. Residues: CASSPQGARTEAFF.

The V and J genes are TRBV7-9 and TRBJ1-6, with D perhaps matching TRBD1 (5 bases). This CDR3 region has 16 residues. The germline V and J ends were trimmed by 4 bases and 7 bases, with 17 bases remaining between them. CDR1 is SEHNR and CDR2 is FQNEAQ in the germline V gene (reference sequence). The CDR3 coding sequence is TGTGCCAGCAGCTATTACAGGACCCAGTTCAATTCACCCCTCCACTTT. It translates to CASSYYRTQFNSPLHF.